Following are 32 T cell receptor beta chains from one sample sequenced in a study of blood T cell repertoires in COVID-19. Libraries were prepared by immunoSEQ multiplex PCR; TCRdb keeps only in-frame clonotypes and omits some of them. The sample consists of over 130,000 clones, 60% to 85% of them appearing once. Material for sequencing was peripheral blood. Receptors originate from a woman of 80 years or more with active or convalescent COVID-19.

The table lists this clone with a few counts. The rearrangement links TRBV19 to TRBJ1-5, with a possible D match to TRBD1 (5 bases). The CDR3 is made up of 13 amino acids. Trimming stripped 5 bases from V and 9 bases from J, with 14 bases between. Germline CDR1 LNHDA, CDR2 SQIVND (reference sequence). CDR3 protein: CASSPQVPGPQHF. Here the CDR3 DNA reads TGTGCCAGTAGTCCACAGGTCCCAGGGCCCCAGCATTTT.

This CDR3 is CSARGAYEQYF. The CDR3 DNA sequence: TGCAGTGCTAGGGGAGCCTACGAGCAGTACTTC. The J gene is TRBJ2-7, the V gene TRBV20-1, with D possibly being TRBD2 (5 bases). The CDR3 extends over 11 amino acids. V shed 3 bases and J shed 2 bases, with 5 bases lying between them. The germline CDR1 and CDR2 sequences are DFQATT and SNEGSKA (reference sequence).

CDR3 protein: CASSVSLAGPDTQYF. CDR3 coding DNA: TGTGCCAGCAGCGTAAGCCTAGCGGGGCCAGATACGCAGTATTTT. The V and J genes are TRBV9 and TRBJ2-3; 9 bases are shared with TRBD2. With 1 base clipped from V and 4 bases from J, the junction kept 4 bases outside the gene matches. CDR3 size: 15 residues. Germline-derived CDR1 and CDR2 are SGDLS and YYNGEE.

The genes are TRBV6-6 and TRBJ1-1; TRBD1 matches 9 bases. V lost 10 bases and J lost 1; bases outside the gene matches: 13. The CDR3 sequence is 16 residues long. Germline CDR1 reads MNHNY; CDR2 reads SVGAGI (reference sequence). CDR3 protein: CATYHGADRGNTEAFF. CDR3 sequence (DNA): TGTGCCACTTACCACGGGGCGGACAGGGGGAACACTGAAGCTTTCTTT.

V is TRBV4-3 and J is TRBJ2-3; D uncertain. Germline CDR1 LGHNA, CDR2 YSLEER. The CDR3 loop spans 13 amino acids. Trimming took off 0 bases at V and 5 bases at J, with 6 bases between the two ends. The CDR3 spells CASSQDEQDTQYF. CDR3 sequence (DNA): TGCGCCAGCAGCCAAGACGAGCAAGATACGCAGTATTTT.

This clone was seen just once. The rearrangement uses TRBV4-1 and TRBJ1-1; D possibly corresponds to TRBD1 (5 bases). Germline lookup yields CDR1 MGHRA and CDR2 YSYEKL. The length of the CDR3 is 15 residues. V lost 4 bases, J lost 4 bases, and 16 bases lay in between. CDR3 in amino acids: CASSRDTGVVTEAFF. The CDR3 region has the DNA TGCGCCAGCAGCCGAGATACGGGGGTTGTCACTGAAGCTTTCTTT.

This chain links TRBV3-1 (or the pseudogene TRBV3-2) with TRBJ2-3, with TRBD1 matching 9 bases. V shed 6 bases and J 2 bases; nucleotides not matched to a gene: 9. The CDR3 has 16 amino acids. The V gene's germline CDR1 is LGHDT and CDR2 YNNKEL (reference sequence). The CDR3 region is CASRGQGTVATDTQYF. The CDR3 DNA follows: TGTGCCAGCAGAGGACAGGGGACGGTAGCCACAGATACGCAGTATTTT.

This clone was seen more than once but under ten times. The J gene is TRBJ1-6, the V gene TRBV6-1, with 7 bases identical to TRBD1. The germline V gene has CDR1 MNHNS and CDR2 SASEGT. V gave up 7 bases and J gave up 6 bases; unmatched junction bases: 6. CDR3 size: 14 residues. CDR3 in amino acids: CASTITGVNSPLHF. In DNA form, the CDR3 reads TGTGCCAGCACCATCACAGGGGTTAATTCACCCCTCCACTTT.

The chain is built from TRBV7-9 and TRBJ1-2; the D gene is possibly TRBD1 (5 bases). Germline lookup yields CDR1 SEHNR and CDR2 FQNEAQ (reference sequence). Trimming took off 1 base at V and 3 bases at J, with 6 bases between the two ends. The CDR3 runs 13 residues. As DNA, the CDR3 is TGTGCCAGCAGCTTAGTCAGGGACTATGGCTACACCTTC. Protein product: CASSLVRDYGYTF.

This clone turned up a few times. V and J are TRBV6-5 and TRBJ1-1; D unclear. Trimming shortened V by 5 bases and J by 0 bases, and 10 bases separated the two germline ends. The CDR3 runs to 14 residues. The germline V gene encodes CDR1 MNHEY and CDR2 SVGAGI. The CDR3 DNA is TGTGCCAGCAGTCGGAGAGTAATGAACACTGAAGCTTTCTTT. It codes for CASSRRVMNTEAFF.

This clone was observed once. The rearrangement uses TRBV30 and TRBJ2-7; D possibly corresponds to TRBD2 (5 bases). The CDR3 runs to 11 residues. V was pared by 4 bases and J by 7 bases, with 11 bases between. Germline V CDR1 and CDR2: GTSNPN, SVGIG (reference sequence). The CDR3 region has the DNA TGTGCCTGGACAAACCGGGAAGAGCAGTACTTC. Amino acids: CAWTNREEQYF.

With respect to this clone: This CDR3 is also generated by other DNA sequences in the sample. The chain is built from TRBV7-2 and TRBJ1-1; 9 bases agree with TRBD1. There are 15 residues in the CDR3. V lost 4 bases and J lost 2; bases outside the gene matches: 5. Per germline, CDR1 SGHTA and CDR2 FQGNSA. The CDR3: CASSSQGALNTEAFF. The CDR3 DNA reads as TGTGCCAGCAGCTCACAGGGGGCGCTTAACACTGAAGCTTTCTTT.

The chain employs TRBV7-9 and TRBJ1-4; D is unresolved. Trimming left V 2 bases short and J 0 bases short, with 10 bases between. The germline CDR1 and CDR2 sequences are SEHNR and FQNEAQ (reference sequence). The CDR3 is 16 amino acids. CDR3 protein: CASSLLHSATNEKLFF. The CDR3, as DNA: TGTGCCAGCAGCTTACTACACAGTGCAACTAATGAAAAACTGTTTTTT. Looking up the rest from reference TRBV7-9 and TRBJ1-4 gives the full variable domain: DTGVSQNPRHKITKRGQNVTFRCDPISEHNRLYWYRQTLGQGPEFLTYFQNEAQLEKSRLLSDRFSAERPKGSFSTLEIQRTEQGDSAMYLCASSLLHSATNEKLFFGSGTQLSVL.

Comments on this clone: Other DNA sequences in this sample translate to the same CDR3. V gene TRBV5-1 combines with J gene TRBJ2-5, with 11 bases fitting TRBD2. The J segment lost 2 bases and the V segment lost 4 bases, leaving 4 bases of the junction unmatched. Per the germline V gene, CDR1 is SGHRS and CDR2 is YFSETQ. This CDR3 region has 15 residues. CDR3 sequence (DNA): TGCGCCAGCAGCCGCGGGACTAGCGGACAAGAGACCCAGTACTTC. Residues: CASSRGTSGQETQYF.

This rearrangement joins TRBV5-8 to TRBJ2-5, with TRBD1 as a possible D gene (5 bases). The CDR3 covers 18 residues. Deletions cut 4 bases from V and 1 base from J, with 23 bases between. Germline loops: CDR1 SGHTS, CDR2 YDEGEE. Written as DNA, the CDR3 is TGTGCCAGCAGCCCCTCCCTTGCCGCGACAGCACTCCAAGAGACCCAGTACTTC. Protein: CASSPSLAATALQETQYF. Supplemented by reference TRBV5-8 and TRBJ2-5, the full variable domain reads EAGVTQSPTHLIKTRGQQATLRCSPISGHTSVYWYQQALGLGLQFLLWYDEGEERNRGNFPPRFSGRQFPNYSSELNVNALELEDSALYLCASSPSLAATALQETQYFGPGTRLLVL.

The rearrangement uses TRBV6-5 and TRBJ1-1; a weak D match, TRBD1 (5 bases). From germline, CDR1 is MNHEY and CDR2 SVGAGI. The V end was cut by 5 bases, the J end by 5 bases, with 15 bases between. The CDR3 covers 14 residues. The DNA of the CDR3 is TGTGCCAGCAGTAGACAGCCCGGAGGGACTGAAGCTTTCTTT. Its translation is CASSRQPGGTEAFF.

The sample holds a few counts of this clone. This rearrangement joins TRBV29-1 to TRBJ1-5; 10 positions agree with TRBD1. Trimming took 2 bases from V and 2 from J; bases not matched to a gene: 3. Germline lookup yields CDR1 SQVTM and CDR2 ANQGSEA. This CDR3 comprises 15 residues. The CDR3 is CSVESGTGGNQPQHF. CDR3 nucleotides: TGCAGCGTTGAATCCGGGACAGGGGGCAATCAGCCCCAGCATTTT.

This clone was found once. The J gene is TRBJ1-4, the V gene TRBV27; D is unclear. Germline V lookup: CDR1 MNHEY, CDR2 SMNVEV (reference sequence). The CDR3 runs 13 residues. Deletions cut 5 bases from V and 6 bases from J, with 10 bases between. CDR3 nucleotide sequence: TGTGCCAGCAGTCGAGGATGGGATGAAAAACTGTTTTTT. Its protein product is CASSRGWDEKLFF.

This clone was seen only a few times. J is TRBJ2-1 and V is TRBV11-3; unclear D gene. The CDR3 runs to 14 residues. Germline assignment: CDR1 SGHNT and CDR2 YENEEA. The V gene lost 0 bases and the J gene lost 5 bases, with 8 bases spanning the gap. CDR3 DNA: TGTGCCAGCAGCTTAGAGAGTCAAGACAATGAGCAGTTCTTC. Translation: CASSLESQDNEQFF.

The CDR3 here is CASSYTDLGVYNEQFF. CDR3 nucleotides: TGTGCCAGCAGTTACACAGACCTAGGGGTCTACAATGAGCAGTTCTTC. The chain carries TRBV6-2 or TRBV6-3 and TRBJ2-1, with D perhaps matching TRBD1 (5 bases). Trimming stripped 2 bases from V and 3 bases from J, with 14 bases between. Per the germline V gene, CDR1 is MNHEY and CDR2 is SVGEGT. This CDR3 comprises 16 residues.

This clone was counted a single time. This chain links TRBV30 with TRBJ2-3; 7 bases agree with TRBD2. Germline-derived CDR1 and CDR2 are GTSNPN and SVGIG (reference sequence). There are 13 residues in the CDR3. V lost 2 bases and J lost 1; bases outside the gene matches: 0. This CDR3 is CAWSLAGTDTQYF. CDR3 coding DNA: TGTGCCTGGAGTCTAGCGGGCACAGATACGCAGTATTTT.

The chain combines TRBV11-2 with TRBJ1-3; D is possibly TRBD1 (5 bases). The germline gives CDR1 SGHAT, CDR2 FQNNGV. V gave up 6 bases and J gave up 2 bases, with 17 bases separating them. The CDR3 has 16 residues. CDR3 in DNA: TGTGCCAGCAGTCCCCAAACAAGGGGCGCTGGAAACACCATATATTTT. Its translation is CASSPQTRGAGNTIYF.

In nucleotides, the CDR3 is TGTGCCAGCATCGCGGGACAGGGTGGGGAGACCCAGTACTTC. Its translation is CASIAGQGGETQYF. This chain joins TRBV18 and TRBJ2-5; TRBD1 matches 9 bases. The CDR3 consists of 14 residues. Per germline, CDR1 KGHSH and CDR2 LQKENI. V shed 8 bases, J shed 5 bases, and the junction held 9 bases outside the gene matches.

The J gene is TRBJ2-7, the V gene TRBV28; 10 bases line up with TRBD2. Per germline, CDR1 MDHEN and CDR2 SYDVKM. The CDR3 covers 17 residues. The J segment lost 3 bases and the V segment lost 5 bases, leaving 13 bases of the junction unmatched. The CDR3 region is CASSPNPTSGFNYEQYF. Here the CDR3 DNA reads TGTGCCAGCAGTCCCAACCCGACTAGCGGGTTCAACTACGAGCAGTACTTC.

The chain carries TRBV18 and TRBJ2-2, with 12 bases aligning to TRBD2. After removal of 2 bases from V and 6 bases from J, the junction contained 4 bases not matched to a gene. The CDR3 is made up of 16 amino acids. The germline CDR1 and CDR2 sequences are KGHSH and LQKENI. The CDR3 is CASSPTSGGIAGELFF. CDR3 DNA: TGTGCCAGCTCACCAACTAGCGGGGGGATCGCCGGGGAGCTGTTTTTT.

This clone was seen more than once but under ten times. The chain's CDR3 is CASLDRGTQPQHF. CDR3 nucleotide sequence: TGTGCCAGCCTTGACAGGGGAACGCAGCCCCAGCATTTT. The chain uses TRBV25-1 and TRBJ1-5, with 8 nucleotides matching TRBD1. Germline CDR1 MGHDK, CDR2 SYGVNS. The CDR3 runs to 13 residues. V lost 8 bases, J lost 7 bases, and 7 bases stayed unmatched.

The chain is built from TRBV7-3 and TRBJ2-1; TRBD1 agrees at 9 bases. The CDR3 has 14 residues. The trim removed 5 bases at V and 3 bases at J, leaving 2 bases unmatched. The germline gives CDR1 SGHTA, CDR2 FQGTGA. CDR3 nucleotide sequence: TGTGCCAGCAGCCCGGGACAGGGCTACAATGAGCAGTTCTTC. Translating it yields CASSPGQGYNEQFF.

The V and J genes are TRBV3-1 (or the pseudogene TRBV3-2) and TRBJ1-5; 8 bases are shared with TRBD1. Germline CDR1 is LGHDT and CDR2 is YNNKEL (reference sequence). The CDR3 is 16 amino acids. V dropped 0 bases and J dropped 2; count of bases not matched to a gene: 3. Here the CDR3 DNA reads TGTGCCAGCAGCCAAGATCCGGGACAGGGCAATCAGCCCCAGCATTTT. It specifies CASSQDPGQGNQPQHF.

The rearrangement uses TRBV28 and TRBJ1-1; D not certain. Per the germline V gene, CDR1 is MDHEN and CDR2 is SYDVKM. The CDR3 consists of 11 residues. CDR3 in amino acids: CGATGNTEAFF. The CDR3, as DNA: TGTGGGGCTACTGGGAACACTGAAGCTTTCTTT.

In regard to this clone: Germline is not matched at one junction end, which may reflect a read error. The gene calls are TRBV15 and TRBJ1-2; no definite D call. The CDR3 has 14 amino acids. Germline loops: CDR1 LNHNV, CDR2 YYDKDF (reference sequence). This CDR3 reads CATSRDTANYGHTF. The CDR3 coding sequence is TGTGCCACCAGCAGAGACACCGCTAACTATGGCCACACCTTC. Looking up the rest from reference TRBV15 and TRBJ1-2 gives the full variable domain: DAMVIQNPRYQVTQFGKPVTLSCSQTLNHNVMYWYQQKSSQAPKLLFHYYDKDFNNEADTPDNFQSRRPNTSFCFLDIRSPGLGDTAMYLCATSRDTANYGHTFGSGTRLTVV.

The chain combines TRBV6-6 with TRBJ1-2; the match to TRBD1 covers 8 bases. The CDR3 is 15 residues long. With V trimmed by 4 bases and J by 5 bases, 9 bases remained unmatched. Germline CDR1 is MNHNY and CDR2 is SVGAGI (reference sequence). CDR3 loop: CASSSAGQGKYGYTF. The CDR3 coding sequence is TGTGCCAGCAGTTCCGCCGGACAGGGAAAGTATGGCTACACCTTC.

The gene calls are TRBV7-9 and TRBJ1-1; 7 positions agree with TRBD1. This CDR3 spans 13 amino acids. V trimming: 1 base; J trimming: 9 bases; junction bases outside the gene matches: 5. Germline V CDR1 and CDR2: SEHNR, FQNEAQ (reference sequence). CDR3 region: CASSLGTGPKAFF. CDR3 coding DNA: TGTGCCAGCAGCTTAGGGACAGGTCCGAAAGCTTTCTTT.